A single TCR beta chain is shown here with its context. What it binds is not known. Using its own MiXCR run on the 5' RACE reads, TCRdb lists one record per CDR3 protein. The sample lists about 340,000 distinct CDR3 sequences; more than 20% were seen once. These data belong to a study of T-cell memory formation after mild COVID-19. General observations from the study: The main location of contracting CD4+ clones was CM and EM, and that of contracting CD8+ clones was EMRA.

The CDR3 runs to 16 residues. With V trimmed by 1 base and J by 5 bases, 9 bases remained unmatched. CDR1 MGHDK and CDR2 SYGVNS come from the germline V gene. Sequencing used PBMCs or a T cell subset sorted from them (not recorded which). The gene calls are TRBV25-1 and TRBJ2-5; 8 nucleotides align to TRBD2. The receptor was isolated from a man aged 18 to 35 who had mild COVID-19 (a few samples of this study predate the infection). Cell type and time point are not known. CDR3: CASSEFTGGAAETQYF. CDR3 nucleotide sequence: TGTGCCAGCAGTGAATTCACGGGGGGGGCGGCGGAGACCCAGTACTTC. Full variable domain (remainder filled in from reference TRBV25-1 and TRBJ2-5): EADIYQTPRYLVIGTGKKITLECSQTMGHDKMYWYQQDPGMELHLIHYSYGVNSTEKGDLSSESTVSRIRTEHFPLTLESARPSHTSQYLCASSEFTGGAAETQYFGPGTRLLVL.